This TCR beta chain derives from a study of beta chain features in type 1 diabetes. General study findings and limits: Within each of all four CD4+ subsets, Type 1 diabetes patients had TCRB CDR3s that were moderately but significantly shorter.

The study reverse transcribed the entire isolated RNA, so it sequenced expressed TCRB transcripts. Profiled with immunoSEQ multiplex PCR; TCRdb holds only in-frame clones, not every one. This sample has roughly 160,000 clones; around 8.3% occur once, and the top ten carry around 0.5%. Germline V gene lookup returns CDR1 SGHRS and CDR2 YFSETQ. V lost 0 bases and J lost 3; bases outside the gene matches: 2. The CDR3 contains 15 residues. A heparinised blood draw that averaged about 110 mL was obtained once from each donor. This clone was counted a few times. Its antigen remains unidentified. The TCR comes from a woman between 18 and 29 years old with type 1 diabetes. Sequencing input: central memory CD4+ T cells from blood. The chain combines TRBV5-1 with TRBJ2-1; 8 nucleotides agree with TRBD2. The CDR3 DNA reads TGCGCCAGCAGCTTGGGTAGCGGGGACTACAATGAGCAGTTCTTC. Its translation is CASSLGSGDYNEQFF.